This TCR beta chain was recorded in a study of blood T cell repertoires in COVID-19. Background on the study: Samples came from the United States, Italy and Spain, spanning acute and convalescent COVID-19. T cells, B-cell-depleted T cells, or PBMCs supplied cDNA or gDNA.

The V segment lost 2 bases and the J segment 10 bases; nucleotides outside the gene matches: 6. Germline lookup yields CDR1 GTSNPN and CDR2 SVGIG (reference sequence). This CDR3 has 14 residues. As originally analysed: Using reference gene primer amplification, nucleated cell counts were estimated. Some clones are missing from TCRdb's copy, which holds only in-frame ones; the method was immunoSEQ multiplex PCR. Clone size and the V and J calls come from that table; the DNA yielded D and trimming. There are more than 40,000 clones in the sample; 80% to 90% occur only once, and about a sixth lies in the top ten.

The rearrangement links TRBV30 to TRBJ2-3; 13 bases are a match to TRBD2. Input material: peripheral blood. The sequence was collected from a human donor in a cohort sampled during active COVID-19. The donor label of this sample is uncertain. The CDR3 reads CAWSTGTSGVSQYF. CDR3 nucleotide sequence: TGTGCCTGGAGTACCGGGACTAGCGGGGTTTCGCAGTATTTT. Supplemented by reference TRBV30 and TRBJ2-3, the full variable domain reads SQTIHQWPATLVQPVGSPLSLECTVEGTSNPNLYWYRQAAGRGLQLLFYSVGIGQISSEVPQNLSASRPQDRQFILSSKKLLLSDSGFYLCAWSTGTSGVSQYFGPGTRLTVL.